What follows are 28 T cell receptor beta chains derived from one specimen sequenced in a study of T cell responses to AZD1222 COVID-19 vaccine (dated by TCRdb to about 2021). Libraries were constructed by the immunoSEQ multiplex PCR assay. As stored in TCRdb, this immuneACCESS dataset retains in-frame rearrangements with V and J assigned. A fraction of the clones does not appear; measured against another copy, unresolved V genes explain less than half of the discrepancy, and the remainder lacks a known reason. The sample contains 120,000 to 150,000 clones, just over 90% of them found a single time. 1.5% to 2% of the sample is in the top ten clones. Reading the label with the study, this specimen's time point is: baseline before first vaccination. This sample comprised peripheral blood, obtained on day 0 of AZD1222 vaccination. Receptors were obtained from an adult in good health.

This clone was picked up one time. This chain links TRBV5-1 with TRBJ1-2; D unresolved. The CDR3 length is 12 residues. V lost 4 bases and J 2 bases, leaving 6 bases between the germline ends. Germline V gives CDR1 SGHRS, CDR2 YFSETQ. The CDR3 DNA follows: TGCGCCAGCAGCGGCGACAACTATGGCTACACCTTC. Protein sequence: CASSGDNYGYTF.

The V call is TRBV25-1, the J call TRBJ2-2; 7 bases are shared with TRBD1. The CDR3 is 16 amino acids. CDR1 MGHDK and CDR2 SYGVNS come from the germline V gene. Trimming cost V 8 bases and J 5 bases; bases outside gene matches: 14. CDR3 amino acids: CASSFGQASRTGELFF. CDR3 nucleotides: TGTGCCAGCTCCTTCGGACAGGCCTCGAGGACCGGGGAGCTGTTTTTT.

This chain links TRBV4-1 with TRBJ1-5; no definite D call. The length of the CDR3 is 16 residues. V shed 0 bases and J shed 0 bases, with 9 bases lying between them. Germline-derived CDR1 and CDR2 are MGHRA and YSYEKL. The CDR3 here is CASSQEYGVSNQPQHF. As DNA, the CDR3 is TGCGCCAGCAGCCAAGAATACGGGGTTAGCAATCAGCCCCAGCATTTT.

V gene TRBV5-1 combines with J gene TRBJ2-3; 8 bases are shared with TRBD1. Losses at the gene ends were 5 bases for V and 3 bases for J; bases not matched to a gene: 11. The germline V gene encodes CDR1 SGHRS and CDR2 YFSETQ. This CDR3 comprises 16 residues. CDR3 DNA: TGCGCCAGCAGGGCGGACAGGGTGAAGCTAACAGATACGCAGTATTTT. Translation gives CASRADRVKLTDTQYF. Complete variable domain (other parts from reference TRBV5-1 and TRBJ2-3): KAGVTQTPRYLIKTRGQQVTLSCSPISGHRSVSWYQQTPGQGLQFLFEYFSETQRNKGNFPGRFSGRQFSNSRSEMNVSTLELGDSALYLCASRADRVKLTDTQYFGPGTRLTVL.

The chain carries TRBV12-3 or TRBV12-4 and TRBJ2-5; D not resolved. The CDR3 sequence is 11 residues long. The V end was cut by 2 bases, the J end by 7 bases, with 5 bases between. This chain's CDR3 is CASSLPGTQYF. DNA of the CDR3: TGTGCCAGCAGTTTACCCGGGACCCAGTACTTC.

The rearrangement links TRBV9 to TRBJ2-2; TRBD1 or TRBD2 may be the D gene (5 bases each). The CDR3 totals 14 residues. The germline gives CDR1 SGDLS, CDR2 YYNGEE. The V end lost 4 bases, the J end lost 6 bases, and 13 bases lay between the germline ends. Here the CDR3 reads CASSSGPPPGELFF. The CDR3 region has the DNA TGTGCCAGCAGCTCGGGACCTCCGCCCGGGGAGCTGTTTTTT.

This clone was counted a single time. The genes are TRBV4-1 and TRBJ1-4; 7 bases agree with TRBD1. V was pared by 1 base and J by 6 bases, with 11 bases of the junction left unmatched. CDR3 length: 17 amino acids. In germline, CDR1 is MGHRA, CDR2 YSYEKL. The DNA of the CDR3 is TGCGCCAGCAGCCAAGGGAGGGGCGGGACAGACTATGAAAAACTGTTTTTT. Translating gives CASSQGRGGTDYEKLFF.

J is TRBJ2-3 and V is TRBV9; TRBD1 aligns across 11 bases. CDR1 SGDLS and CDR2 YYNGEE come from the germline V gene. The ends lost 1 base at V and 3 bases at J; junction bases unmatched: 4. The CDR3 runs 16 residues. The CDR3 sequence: CASSVRGTGGTDTQYF. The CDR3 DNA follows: TGTGCCAGCAGCGTACGTGGGACAGGGGGGACAGATACGCAGTATTTT.

CDR3 protein: CASSQTTNLLDTQYF. CDR3 bases: TGTGCCAGCAGCCAAACGACCAACCTTTTGGATACGCAGTATTTT. V is TRBV27 and J is TRBJ2-3; unclear D gene. CDR1 and CDR2 (germline): MNHEY, SMNVEV (reference sequence). V gave up 6 bases and J gave up 6 bases, with 19 bases separating them. The CDR3 runs 15 residues.

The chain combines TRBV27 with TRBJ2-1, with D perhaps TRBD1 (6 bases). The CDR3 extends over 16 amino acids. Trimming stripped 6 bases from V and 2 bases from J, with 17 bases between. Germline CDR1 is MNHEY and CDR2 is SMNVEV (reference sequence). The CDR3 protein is CASSTTTGWAYNEQFF. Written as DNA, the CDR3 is TGTGCCAGCAGCACTACCACAGGGTGGGCCTACAATGAGCAGTTCTTC.

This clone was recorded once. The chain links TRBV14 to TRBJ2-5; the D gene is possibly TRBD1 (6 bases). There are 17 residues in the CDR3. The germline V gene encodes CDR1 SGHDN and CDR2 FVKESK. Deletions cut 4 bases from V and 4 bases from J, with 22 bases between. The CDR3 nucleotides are TGTGCCAGCAGCCTAGGCCCGGGCCAAAGCAGGGGAGAGACCCAGTACTTC. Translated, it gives CASSLGPGQSRGETQYF.

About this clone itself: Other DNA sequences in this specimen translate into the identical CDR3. CDR3 in DNA: TGTGCCAGCAGCCCACGAACTGAAGCTTTCTTT. It yields the protein CASSPRTEAFF. V is TRBV7-9 and J is TRBJ1-1; D uncertain. The germline CDR1 and CDR2 sequences are SEHNR and FQNEAQ (reference sequence). CDR3 length: 11 amino acids. Trimming shortened V by 5 bases and J by 5 bases, and 6 bases separated the two germline ends.

The CDR3 nucleotides are TGCAGTGCTAGTGGTATAGGGTCGCTTTACAATGAGCAGTTCTTC. It codes for CSASGIGSLYNEQFF. The chain couples TRBV20-1 to TRBJ2-1; no clear D gene. Trimming pared 3 bases from V and 4 bases from J, leaving 16 bases between. Germline V lookup: CDR1 DFQATT, CDR2 SNEGSKA (reference sequence). The CDR3 loop spans 15 amino acids.

The CDR3 is CASARENTEAFF. The CDR3 bases are TGTGCCAGCGCCCGGGAGAACACTGAAGCTTTCTTT. The V and J genes are TRBV27 and TRBJ1-1; D unresolved. V lost 8 bases and J lost 1, with 8 bases in between. Germline V gene lookup returns CDR1 MNHEY and CDR2 SMNVEV (reference sequence). The CDR3 runs to 12 residues.

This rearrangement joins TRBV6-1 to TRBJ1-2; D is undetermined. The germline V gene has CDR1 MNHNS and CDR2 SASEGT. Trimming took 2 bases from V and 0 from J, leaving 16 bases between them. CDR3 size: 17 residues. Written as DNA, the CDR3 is TGTGCCAGCAGTGAACCAATTAACAGTCGTTCTAACTATGGCTACACCTTC. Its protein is CASSEPINSRSNYGYTF.

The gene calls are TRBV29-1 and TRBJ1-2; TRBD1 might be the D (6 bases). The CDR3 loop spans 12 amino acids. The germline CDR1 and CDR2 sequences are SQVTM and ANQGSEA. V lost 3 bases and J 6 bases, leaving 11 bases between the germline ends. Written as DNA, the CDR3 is TGCAGCGTTGATAGGTCAGGGGATGGCTACACCTTC. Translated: CSVDRSGDGYTF. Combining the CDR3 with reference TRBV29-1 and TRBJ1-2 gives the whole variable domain SAVISQKPSRDICQRGTSLTIQCQVDSQVTMMFWYRQQPGQSLTLIATANQGSEATYESGFVIDKFPISRPNLTFSTLTVSNMSPEDSSIYLCSVDRSGDGYTFGSGTRLTVV.

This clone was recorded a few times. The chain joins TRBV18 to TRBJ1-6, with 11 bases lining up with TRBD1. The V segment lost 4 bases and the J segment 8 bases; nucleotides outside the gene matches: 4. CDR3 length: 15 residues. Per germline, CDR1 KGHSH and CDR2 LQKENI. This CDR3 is CASSLGQGAYSPLHF. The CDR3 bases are TGTGCCAGCTCACTCGGACAGGGGGCATATTCACCCCTCCACTTT.

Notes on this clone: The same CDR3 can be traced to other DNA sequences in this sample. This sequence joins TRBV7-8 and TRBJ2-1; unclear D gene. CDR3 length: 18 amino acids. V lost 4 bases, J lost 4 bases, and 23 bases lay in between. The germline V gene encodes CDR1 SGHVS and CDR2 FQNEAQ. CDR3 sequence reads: CASSSPAWGIGLYNEQFF. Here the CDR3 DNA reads TGTGCCAGCAGCTCACCCGCTTGGGGAATTGGCCTGTACAATGAGCAGTTCTTC. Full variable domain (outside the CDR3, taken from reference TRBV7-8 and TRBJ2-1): GAGVSQSPRYKVAKRGQDVALRCDPISGHVSLFWYQQALGQGPEFLTYFQNEAQLDKSGLPSDRFFAERPEGSVSTLKIQRTQQEDSAVYLCASSSPAWGIGLYNEQFFGPGTRLTVL.

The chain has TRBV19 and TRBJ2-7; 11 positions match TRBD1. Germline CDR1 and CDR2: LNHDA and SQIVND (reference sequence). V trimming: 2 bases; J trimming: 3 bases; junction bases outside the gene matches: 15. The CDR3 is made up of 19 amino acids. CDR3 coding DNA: TGTGCCAGTAGTATACCCCCGGGACAGGGGGGTTTGCGAGACTACGAGCAGTACTTC. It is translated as CASSIPPGQGGLRDYEQYF. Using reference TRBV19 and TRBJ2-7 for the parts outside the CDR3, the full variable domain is DGGITQSPKYLFRKEGQNVTLSCEQNLNHDAMYWYRQDPGQGLRLIYYSQIVNDFQKGDIAEGYSVSREKKESFPLTVTSAQKNPTAFYLCASSIPPGQGGLRDYEQYFGPGTRLTVT.

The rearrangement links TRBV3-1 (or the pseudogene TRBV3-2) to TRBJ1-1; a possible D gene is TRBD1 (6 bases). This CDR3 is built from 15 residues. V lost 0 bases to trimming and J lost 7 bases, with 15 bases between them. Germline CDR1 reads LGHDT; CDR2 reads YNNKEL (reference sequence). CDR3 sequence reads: CASSQEGTLPDEAFF. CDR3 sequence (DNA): TGTGCCAGCAGCCAAGAGGGGACACTTCCTGATGAAGCTTTCTTT.

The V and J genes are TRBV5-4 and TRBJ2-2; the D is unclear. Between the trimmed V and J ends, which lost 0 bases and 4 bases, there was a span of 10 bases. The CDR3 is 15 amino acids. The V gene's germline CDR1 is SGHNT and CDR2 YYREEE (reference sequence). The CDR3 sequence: CASSLGQKTTGELFF. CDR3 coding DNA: TGTGCCAGCAGCTTGGGTCAGAAAACCACCGGGGAGCTGTTTTTT.

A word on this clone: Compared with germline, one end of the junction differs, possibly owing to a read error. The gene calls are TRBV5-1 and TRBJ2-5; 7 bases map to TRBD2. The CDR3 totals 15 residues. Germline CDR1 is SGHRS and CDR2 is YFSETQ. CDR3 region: CASSLAVAGQGTQYF. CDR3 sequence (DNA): TGCGCCAGCAGCTTGGCAGTAGCGGGTCAAGGGACCCAGTACTTC. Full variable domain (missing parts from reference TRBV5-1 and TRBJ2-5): KAGVTQTPRYLIKTRGQQVTLSCSPISGHRSVSWYQQTPGQGLQFLFEYFSETQRNKGNFPGRFSGRQFSNSRSEMNVSTLELGDSALYLCASSLAVAGQGTQYFGPGTRLLVL.

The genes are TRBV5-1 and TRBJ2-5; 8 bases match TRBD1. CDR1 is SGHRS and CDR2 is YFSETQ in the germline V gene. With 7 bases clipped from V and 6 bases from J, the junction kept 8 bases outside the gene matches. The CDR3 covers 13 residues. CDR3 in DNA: TGCGCCAGCCGGACAGGGACGGCACAGACCCAGTACTTC. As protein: CASRTGTAQTQYF.

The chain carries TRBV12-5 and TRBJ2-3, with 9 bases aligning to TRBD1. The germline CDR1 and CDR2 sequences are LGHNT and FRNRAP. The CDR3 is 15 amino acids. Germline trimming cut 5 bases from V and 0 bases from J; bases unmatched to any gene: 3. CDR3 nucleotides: TGTGCTAGTGGTCCCGGGACAGGGAGCACAGATACGCAGTATTTT. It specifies CASGPGTGSTDTQYF.

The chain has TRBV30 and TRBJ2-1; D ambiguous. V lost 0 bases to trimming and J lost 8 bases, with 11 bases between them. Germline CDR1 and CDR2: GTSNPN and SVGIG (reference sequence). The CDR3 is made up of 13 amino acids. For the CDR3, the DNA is TGTGCCTGGAGTGTTAGCCTGCTAGATGAGCAGTTCTTC. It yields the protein CAWSVSLLDEQFF.

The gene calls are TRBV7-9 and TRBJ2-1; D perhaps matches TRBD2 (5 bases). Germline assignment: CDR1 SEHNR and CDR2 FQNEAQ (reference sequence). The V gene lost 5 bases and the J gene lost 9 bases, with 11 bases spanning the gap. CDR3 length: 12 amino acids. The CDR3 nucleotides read TGTGCCAGCAGCCGCCACGGAGGTGAGCAGTTCTTC. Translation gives CASSRHGGEQFF. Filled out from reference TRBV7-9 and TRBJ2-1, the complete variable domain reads DTGVSQNPRHKITKRGQNVTFRCDPISEHNRLYWYRQTLGQGPEFLTYFQNEAQLEKSRLLSDRFSAERPKGSFSTLEIQRTEQGDSAMYLCASSRHGGEQFFGPGTRLTVL.

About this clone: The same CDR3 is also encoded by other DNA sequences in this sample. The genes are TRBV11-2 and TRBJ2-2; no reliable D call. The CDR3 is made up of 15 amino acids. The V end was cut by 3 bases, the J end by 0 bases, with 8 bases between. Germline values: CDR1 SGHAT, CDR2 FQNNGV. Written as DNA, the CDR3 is TGTGCCAGCAGCTTGCGCGGTCCGAACACCGGGGAGCTGTTTTTT. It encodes CASSLRGPNTGELFF. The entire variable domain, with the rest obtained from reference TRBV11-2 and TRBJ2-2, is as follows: EAGVAQSPRYKIIEKRQSVAFWCNPISGHATLYWYQQILGQGPKLLIQFQNNGVVDDSQLPKDRFSAERLKGVDSTLKIQPAKLEDSAVYLCASSLRGPNTGELFFGEGSRLTVL.

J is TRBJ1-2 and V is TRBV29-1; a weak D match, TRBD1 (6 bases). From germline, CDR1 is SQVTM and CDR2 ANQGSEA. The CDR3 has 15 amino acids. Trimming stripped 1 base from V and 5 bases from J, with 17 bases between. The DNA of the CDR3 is TGCAGCGTTGAAGCCCCCGTGTCAGGGGCATATGGCTACACCTTC. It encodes CSVEAPVSGAYGYTF.